The subject of this entry is one T cell receptor beta chain. This sample is drawn from a study of blood T cell repertoires in COVID-19. As for the study in general: The analysed material was cDNA or gDNA that came from T cells, B-cell-depleted T cells, or PBMCs.

Cohort 3 recovery required two negative PCRs, clearance, or symptom resolution. Original processing notes: Using reference gene primer amplification, nucleated cell counts were estimated. TCRdb's table, derived via immunoSEQ multiplex PCR, lists solely in-frame clones and lacks some. V and J calls and clone size are those listed in that table; D and trimming were worked out from the DNA. Of some 170,000 clones listed, roughly 88% were seen once; the top ten hold nearly 15%. The CDR3 is made up of 13 amino acids. Germline trimming cut 5 bases from V and 6 bases from J; bases unmatched to any gene: 3. Germline V gene data show CDR1 as SGHAT and CDR2 as FQNNGV.

The clonotype was recovered from a man aged 50 or older who had recovered from COVID-19. The chain links TRBV11-2 to TRBJ2-1; TRBD1 matches 8 bases. The sample was PBMCs or T cells enriched from blood (not recorded which). The CDR3 nucleotides read TGTGCCAGCAGCATCGGACAGGGCAATGAGCAGTTCTTC. Amino acid sequence: CASSIGQGNEQFF.